The clone carrying this TCR beta chain was detected ten times or more. The CDR3 sequence is 16 residues long. Losses at the gene ends were 0 bases for V and 2 bases for J; bases not matched to a gene: 4. Germline CDR1 and CDR2: LGHNA and YNFKEQ. Preparation of the TCRbeta library was carried out with unique molecular identifiers. MiXCR, applied by TCRdb to the PCR reads, yields one record per CDR3 protein. The sample records 170,000 or so distinct CDR3 sequences, less than 8% being singletons. These data belong to a study of T-cell reconstitution after alpha-beta-depleted transplantation in children. The sequence was obtained from a human donor who donated a stem cell graft to a child with Wiskott-Aldrich syndrome. The V call is TRBV4-2, the J call TRBJ2-5, with TRBD2 matching over 9 bases. Sequences were derived from PBMCs from the stem cell graft donor, sampled from the stem cell graft. CDR3 DNA sequence: TGTGCCAGCAGCCAAGAGGAGACTAGCGGTCAAGAGACCCAGTACTTC. It translates to CASSQEETSGQETQYF.